This entry features one T cell receptor beta chain sequence. Its antigen remains unidentified. This entry is derived from a study of CD8+CD57+ T cells in acquired aplastic anemia. As for the study in general: An average of around 3.5 ug of DNA was obtained from sorted CD4+ and CD8+ cells.

General study points: Overlap between patients and controls comprised some 31 CD8+ CDR3 sequences. The CD8+ Simpson's diversity of patients and controls was not significantly different.

Genomic DNA, serving as template, underwent TCR beta VDJ and CDR3 profiling. One entry per CDR3 protein results from TCRdb running MiXCR on the reads. This sample has about 130,000 distinct CDR3 sequences, with 48% found just once. Trimming pared 4 bases from V and 0 bases from J, leaving 7 bases between. CDR1 LGHNA and CDR2 YSLEER come from the germline V gene. The CDR3 totals 15 residues. This TCR was sampled from a human donor in good health, serving as a control. The specimen sequenced was sorted CD4+, CD8+, or CD8+CD57+ T cells (not recorded which) from PBMCs. This chain uses TRBV4-3 with TRBJ2-6; D is unclear. CDR3 nucleotide sequence: TGCGCCAGCAGCCCACAGAGCTCTGGGGCCAACGTCCTGACTTTC. It is translated as CASSPQSSGANVLTF.